The rows below give T cell receptor beta chains drawn from one sample of a study of Graves' ophthalmopathy and Graves' hyperthyroidism. TCRdb processed the multiplex PCR reads anew with MiXCR; each CDR3 protein has one entry. This sample yields about 410,000 distinct CDR3 sequences, of which around 18% are seen a single time; about 1.6% belongs to the top ten. The sequenced material came from peripheral blood. The receptor set was obtained from a woman aged 18-29 years with Graves' ophthalmopathy. CDR3s include the opening cysteine and the closing phenylalanine or tryptophan. D genes are given only for firm matches. Clone size appears in some rows only: once, few, many, or a class for an expanded clone.

size	V	J	D	DNA	CDR3
many	TRBV20-1	TRBJ2-4	-	TGCAGTGCTAGAGATTGGAGGGGGCTAGCCAAAAACATTCAGTACTTC	CSARDWRGLAKNIQYF
many	TRBV28	TRBJ1-1	-	TGTGCCAGCAGTCCTCAATCGACAGCCGCCACTGAAGCTTTCTTT	CASSPQSTAATEAFF
many	TRBV12-3/TRBV12-4	TRBJ2-6	-	TGTGCCAGCAGTTTCGGCACTCGAGGGGCCAACGTCCTGACTTTC	CASSFGTRGANVLTF
many	TRBV6-5	TRBJ1-1	-	TGTGCCAGCAGTTACTCAGGGAAAGAAGCTTTCTTT	CASSYSGKEAFF
-	TRBV5-1	TRBJ2-7	-	TGCGCCAGCAGCTCGGTAAGGAGCTCCTACGAGCAGTACTTC	CASSSVRSSYEQYF
many	TRBV11-2	TRBJ2-7	-	TGTGCCAGCAGCTTAACGATAGCCCACGAGCAGTACTTC	CASSLTIAHEQYF
-	TRBV11-3	TRBJ1-1	-	TGTGCCAGCAGCTTAGATAGCTGGAACACTGAAGCTTTCTTT	CASSLDSWNTEAFF
many	TRBV11-1	TRBJ1-5	TRBD1	TGTGCCAGCAGCTTAGACGGACAGGAGGGAGTTCAGCCCCAGCATTTT	CASSLDGQEGVQPQHF
many	TRBV5-1	TRBJ1-2	TRBD1	TGCGCCAGCAGCACCCTACCGGGACAGGGGGCGATTGGCTACACCTTC	CASSTLPGQGAIGYTF
many	TRBV5-5	TRBJ1-1	-	TGTGCCAGCAGCCAGACGGGGGGCATAACTGAAGCTTTCTTT	CASSQTGGITEAFF
many	TRBV13	TRBJ2-5	-	TGTGCCAGCTCCCGACGGCCGGGGACCCAGTACTTC	CASSRRPGTQYF
many	TRBV6-5	TRBJ2-7	TRBD2	TGTGCCAGCAGTTACTGGGGGACTAGCGGTACCTACGAGCAGTACTTC	CASSYWGTSGTYEQYF
many	TRBV30	TRBJ2-2	TRBD1	TGTGCCTGGAGTGTACGGGGACAGGGGCGGGCCGGGGAGCTGTTTTTT	CAWSVRGQGRAGELFF
many	TRBV10-3	TRBJ2-5	-	TGTGCCATCAGTGTAAACAGGAACCAAGAGACCCAGTACTTC	CAISVNRNQETQYF
many	TRBV27	TRBJ1-6	-	TGTGCCAGCAGTTTATTGGGGAGCTCCTATAATTCACCCCTCCACTTT	CASSLLGSSYNSPLHF
-	TRBV6-1	TRBJ1-6	-	TGTGCCAGCAGCTCCCTGGGACGTTTATCTTCTAATTCACCCCTCCACTTT	CASSSLGRLSSNSPLHF
many	TRBV6-1	TRBJ2-7	TRBD1	TGTGCCAGCAGCCCCAGGGAACAGGGGCCCTACGAGCAGTACTTC	CASSPREQGPYEQYF
many	TRBV7-3	TRBJ2-4	-	TGTGCCAGCAGCTTAGTCCCGGGACAAATTATGGACATTCAGTACTTC	CASSLVPGQIMDIQYF
many	TRBV28	TRBJ1-5	-	TGTGCCAGCAGTTTATGGGCAGGCGCGGTGGACGGAAATCAGCCCCAGCATTTT	CASSLWAGAVDGNQPQHF
many	TRBV24-1	TRBJ2-3	TRBD2	TGTGCCACCAGTGATCTAGCGGGGTTAAATACGCAGTATTTT	CATSDLAGLNTQYF
many	TRBV6-5	TRBJ2-2	-	TGTGCCAGCAAAGAGCCGGTTACCGGGGAGCTGTTTTTT	CASKEPVTGELFF
many	TRBV27	TRBJ2-2	TRBD1	TGTGCCAGCAAATGGACAGGGGGAGAAGAGCTGTTTTTT	CASKWTGGEELFF
many	TRBV9	TRBJ1-6	-	TGTGCCAGCAGCGTAGATAACAGGAATAATTCACCCCTCCACTTT	CASSVDNRNNSPLHF
-	TRBV6-2/TRBV6-3	TRBJ2-7	-	TGTGCCAGCAGTACGCCGACAGACATCCTCTACTACGAGCAGTACTTC	CASSTPTDILYYEQYF
few	TRBV6-1	TRBJ2-7	TRBD1	TGTGCCAGCACCCCTAGGGGACAGGGGATAGGCGAGCAGTACTTC	CASTPRGQGIGEQYF
-	TRBV28	TRBJ2-7	-	TGTGCCAGCAGTTCCTCAGAGGGGCGGCGGATCTACGAGCAGTACTTC	CASSSSEGRRIYEQYF
many	TRBV12-3/TRBV12-4	TRBJ1-1	-	TGTGCCAGCAGACTTGGGAGAATGAACACTGAAGCTTTCTTT	CASRLGRMNTEAFF
many	TRBV29-1	TRBJ2-2	TRBD1	TGCAGCGCTGGGACAGTCAACACCGGGGAGCTGTTTTTT	CSAGTVNTGELFF
many	TRBV29-1	TRBJ1-1	TRBD1	TGCAGCACCCCGGGACCGGACAGGGGCTCTGAAGCTTTCTTT	CSTPGPDRGSEAFF
-	TRBV28	TRBJ2-7	-	TGTGCCAGCAACCGAGCCTCCTACGAGCAGTACTTC	CASNRASYEQYF
-	TRBV24-1	TRBJ2-7	-	TGTGCCACCAGTGATGCTGGACCCTTATCCAACGAGCAGTACTTC	CATSDAGPLSNEQYF
many	TRBV12-3/TRBV12-4	TRBJ2-2	-	TGTGCCAGCAGTCCCTCCGGGACATCCTGGACCGGGGAGCTGTTTTTT	CASSPSGTSWTGELFF
-	TRBV7-9	TRBJ2-4	-	TGTGCCAGCAGCGCACAGGGAACCAAAAACATTCAGTACTTC	CASSAQGTKNIQYF
many	TRBV10-3	TRBJ2-7	-	TGTGCCATCAGGGCCGACGGAGGTCCCTCCTACGAGCAGTACTTC	CAIRADGGPSYEQYF
many	TRBV28	TRBJ1-6	TRBD1	TGTGCCAGCAGTTACCGGGACAGGGATCCCTATTTGGCCCTCCACTTT	CASSYRDRDPYLALHF
many	TRBV20-1	TRBJ1-1	-	TGCAGTGCTAGAGATTGGCCCGTGGTTATAGCTTTCTTT	CSARDWPVVIAFF
many	TRBV6-5	TRBJ2-7	-	TGTGCCAGCAGTTACGAATCGTACAGCGAGCAGTACTTC	CASSYESYSEQYF
few	TRBV3-1	TRBJ2-7	TRBD1	TGTGCCAGCAGCCGCCCGGGACAGGGCATGCACGAGCAGTACTTC	CASSRPGQGMHEQYF
many	TRBV6-1	TRBJ2-7	-	TGTGCCAGCAGTCGTCTAAGTCCGTGGGCGGGAGAGCAGTACTTC	CASSRLSPWAGEQYF
many	TRBV7-2	TRBJ2-7	TRBD2	TGTGCCAGCAGCATGAGGGGAGGGCGGTTATGGGAGCAGTACTTC	CASSMRGGRLWEQYF
-	TRBV29-1	TRBJ2-7	-	TGCAGCGTACGACAGGGAGGAGGCTACGAGCAGTACTTC	CSVRQGGGYEQYF